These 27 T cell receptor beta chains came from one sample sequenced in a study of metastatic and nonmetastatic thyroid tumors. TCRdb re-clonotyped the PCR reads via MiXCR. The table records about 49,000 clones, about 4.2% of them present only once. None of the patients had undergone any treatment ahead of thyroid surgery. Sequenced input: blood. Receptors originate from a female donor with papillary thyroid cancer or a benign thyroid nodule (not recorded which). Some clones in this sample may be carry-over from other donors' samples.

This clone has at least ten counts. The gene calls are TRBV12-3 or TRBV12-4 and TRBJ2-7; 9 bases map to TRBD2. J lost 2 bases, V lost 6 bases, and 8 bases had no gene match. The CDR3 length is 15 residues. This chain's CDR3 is CASRHGLANTYEQYF. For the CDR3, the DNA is TGTGCCAGCAGGCATGGACTAGCGAATACCTACGAGCAGTACTTC.

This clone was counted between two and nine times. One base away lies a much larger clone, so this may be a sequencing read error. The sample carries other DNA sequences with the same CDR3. CDR3 region: CSASPSRLGGETQYF. The DNA of the CDR3 is TGCAGTGCCAGCCCTTCTCGTCTGGGCGGAGAGACCCAGTACTTC. The rearrangement links TRBV20-1 to TRBJ2-5; D gene ambiguous. In germline, CDR1 is DFQATT, CDR2 SNEGSKA (reference sequence). The CDR3 extends over 15 amino acids. V was shortened by 6 bases and J by 4 bases, with 21 bases between the two germline ends.

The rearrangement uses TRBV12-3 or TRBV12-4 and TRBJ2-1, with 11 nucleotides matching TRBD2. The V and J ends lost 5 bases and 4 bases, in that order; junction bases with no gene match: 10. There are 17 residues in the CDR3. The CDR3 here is CASSPLSGRGGYNEQFF. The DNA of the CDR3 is TGTGCCAGCAGTCCTCTTAGCGGGAGGGGTGGGTACAATGAGCAGTTCTTC.

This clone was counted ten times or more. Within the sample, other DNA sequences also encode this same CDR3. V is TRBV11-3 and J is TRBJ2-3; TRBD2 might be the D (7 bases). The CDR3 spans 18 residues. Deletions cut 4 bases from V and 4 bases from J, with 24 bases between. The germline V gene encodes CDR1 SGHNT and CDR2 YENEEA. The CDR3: CASSSYGGGSKAPDTQYF. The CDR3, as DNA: TGTGCCAGCAGCTCGTATGGGGGCGGGAGTAAGGCCCCAGATACGCAGTATTTT.

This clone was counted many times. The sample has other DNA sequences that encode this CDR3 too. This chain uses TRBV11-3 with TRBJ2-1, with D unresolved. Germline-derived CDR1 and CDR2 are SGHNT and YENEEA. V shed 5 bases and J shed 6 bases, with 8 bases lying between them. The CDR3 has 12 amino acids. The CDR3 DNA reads TGTGCCAGCAGCACCTGGGCCAATGAGCAGTTCTTC. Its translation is CASSTWANEQFF.

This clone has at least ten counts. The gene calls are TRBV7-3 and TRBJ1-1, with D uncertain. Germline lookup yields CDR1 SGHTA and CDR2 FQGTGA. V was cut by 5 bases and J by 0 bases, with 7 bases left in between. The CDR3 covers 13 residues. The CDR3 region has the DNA TGTGCCAGCAGCCTACAATTGAACACTGAAGCTTTCTTT. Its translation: CASSLQLNTEAFF.

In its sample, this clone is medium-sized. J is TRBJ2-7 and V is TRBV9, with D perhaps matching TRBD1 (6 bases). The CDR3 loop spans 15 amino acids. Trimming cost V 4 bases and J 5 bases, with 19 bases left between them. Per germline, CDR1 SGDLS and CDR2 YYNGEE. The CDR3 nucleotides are TGTGCCAGCAGCCCCCCCGCGACAGGAGACCACGAGCAGTACTTC. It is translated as CASSPPATGDHEQYF.

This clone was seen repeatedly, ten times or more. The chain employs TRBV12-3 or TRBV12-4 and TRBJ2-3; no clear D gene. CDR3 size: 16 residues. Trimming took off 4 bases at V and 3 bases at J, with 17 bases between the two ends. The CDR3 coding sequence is TGTGCCAGCAGTTCCTCCCACTACAGTTTGACAGATACGCAGTATTTT. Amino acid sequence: CASSSSHYSLTDTQYF.

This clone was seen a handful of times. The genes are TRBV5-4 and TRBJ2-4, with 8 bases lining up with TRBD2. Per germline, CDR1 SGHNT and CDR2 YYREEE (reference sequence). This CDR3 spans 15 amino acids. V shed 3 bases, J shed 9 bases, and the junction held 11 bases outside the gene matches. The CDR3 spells CASSWGGDGRGIQYF. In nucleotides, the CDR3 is TGTGCCAGCAGCTGGGGGGGGGACGGGAGGGGCATTCAGTACTTC.

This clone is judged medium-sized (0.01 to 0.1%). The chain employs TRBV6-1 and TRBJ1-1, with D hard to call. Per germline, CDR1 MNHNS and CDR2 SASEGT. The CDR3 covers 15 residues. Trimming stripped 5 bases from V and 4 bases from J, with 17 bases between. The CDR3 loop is CASSYQQFGVTEAFF. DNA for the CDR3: TGTGCCAGCAGTTATCAACAGTTCGGGGTCACTGAAGCTTTCTTT.

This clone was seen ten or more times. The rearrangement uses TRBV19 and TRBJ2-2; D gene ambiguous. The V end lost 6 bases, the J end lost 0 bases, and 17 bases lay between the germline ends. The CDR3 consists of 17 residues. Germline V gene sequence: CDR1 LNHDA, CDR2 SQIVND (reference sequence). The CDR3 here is CASSPIYYNPNTGELFF. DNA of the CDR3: TGTGCCAGTAGCCCAATCTATTACAACCCGAACACCGGGGAGCTGTTTTTT.

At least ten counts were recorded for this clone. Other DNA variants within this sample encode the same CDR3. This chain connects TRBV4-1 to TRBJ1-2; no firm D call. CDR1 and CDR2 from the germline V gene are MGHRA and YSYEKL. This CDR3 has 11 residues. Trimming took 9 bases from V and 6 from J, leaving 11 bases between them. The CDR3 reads CASSGVHGYTF. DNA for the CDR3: TGCGCCAGTTCCGGCGTCCATGGCTACACCTTC.

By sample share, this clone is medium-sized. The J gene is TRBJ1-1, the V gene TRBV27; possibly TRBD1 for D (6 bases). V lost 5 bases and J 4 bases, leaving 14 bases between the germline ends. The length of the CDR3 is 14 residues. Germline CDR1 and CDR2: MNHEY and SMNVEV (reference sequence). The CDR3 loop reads CASSKDRGSTEAFF. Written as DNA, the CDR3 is TGTGCCAGCAGTAAGGACAGAGGGAGCACTGAAGCTTTCTTT.

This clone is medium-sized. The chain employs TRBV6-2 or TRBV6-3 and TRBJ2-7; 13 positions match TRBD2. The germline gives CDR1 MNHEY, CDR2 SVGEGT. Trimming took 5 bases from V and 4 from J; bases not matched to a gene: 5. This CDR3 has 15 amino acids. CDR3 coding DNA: TGTGCCAGCAGTGGCAGGACTAGCGGGAGTTACGAGCAGTACTTC. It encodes CASSGRTSGSYEQYF.

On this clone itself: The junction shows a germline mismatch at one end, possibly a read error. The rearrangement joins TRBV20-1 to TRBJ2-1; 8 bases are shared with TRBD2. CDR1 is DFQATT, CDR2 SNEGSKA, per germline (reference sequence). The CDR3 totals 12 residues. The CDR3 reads CSARAGENEQFF. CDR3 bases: TGCAGCGCTAGAGCGGGAGAAAATGAGCAGTTCTTC.

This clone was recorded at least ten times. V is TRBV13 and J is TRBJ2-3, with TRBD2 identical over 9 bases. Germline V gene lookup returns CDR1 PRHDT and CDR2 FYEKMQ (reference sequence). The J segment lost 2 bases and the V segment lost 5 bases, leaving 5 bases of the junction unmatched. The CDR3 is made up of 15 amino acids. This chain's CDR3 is CASSPRLADTDTQYF. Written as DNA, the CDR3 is TGTGCCAGCAGCCCAAGACTAGCGGACACAGATACGCAGTATTTT.

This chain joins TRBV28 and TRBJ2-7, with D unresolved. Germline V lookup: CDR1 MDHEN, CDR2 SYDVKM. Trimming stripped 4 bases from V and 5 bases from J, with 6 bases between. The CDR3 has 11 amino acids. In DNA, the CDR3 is TGTGCCAGCAGTTCCACAAACGAGCAGTACTTC. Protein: CASSSTNEQYF.

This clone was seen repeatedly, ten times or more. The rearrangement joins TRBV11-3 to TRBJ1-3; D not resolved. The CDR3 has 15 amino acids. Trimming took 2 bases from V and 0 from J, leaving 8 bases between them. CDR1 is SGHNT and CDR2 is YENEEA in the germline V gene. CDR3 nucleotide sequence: TGTGCCAGCAGCTTAAGCAGGAACTCTGGAAACACCATATATTTT. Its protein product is CASSLSRNSGNTIYF.

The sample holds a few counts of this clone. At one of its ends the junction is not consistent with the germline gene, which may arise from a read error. The CDR3 sequence is CASNPVYDSNQPQSF. CDR3 coding DNA: TGTGCCAGCAATCCCGTTTATGATAGCAATCAGCCCCAGAGTTTT. The rearrangement links TRBV27 to TRBJ1-5; D is unclear. This CDR3 has 15 residues. CDR1 MNHEY and CDR2 SMNVEV come from the germline V gene (reference sequence).

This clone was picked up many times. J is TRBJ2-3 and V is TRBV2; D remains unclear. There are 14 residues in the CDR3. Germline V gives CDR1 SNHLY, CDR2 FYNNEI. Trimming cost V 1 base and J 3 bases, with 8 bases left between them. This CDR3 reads CASSEDKATDTQYF. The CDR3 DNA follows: TGTGCCAGCAGTGAAGACAAGGCAACAGATACGCAGTATTTT.

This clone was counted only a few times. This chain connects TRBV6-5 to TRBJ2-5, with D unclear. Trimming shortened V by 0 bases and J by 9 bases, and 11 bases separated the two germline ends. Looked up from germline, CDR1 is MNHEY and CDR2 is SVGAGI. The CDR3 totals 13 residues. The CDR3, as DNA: TGTGCCAGCAGTTACTCTGGACCGTTCGCCCAGTACTTC. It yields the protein CASSYSGPFAQYF.

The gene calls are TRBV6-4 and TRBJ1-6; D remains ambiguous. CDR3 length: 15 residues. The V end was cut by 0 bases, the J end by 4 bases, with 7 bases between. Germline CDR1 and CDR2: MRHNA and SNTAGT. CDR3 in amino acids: CASSDSTDYNSPLHF. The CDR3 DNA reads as TGTGCCAGCAGTGACTCCACAGATTATAATTCACCCCTCCACTTT.

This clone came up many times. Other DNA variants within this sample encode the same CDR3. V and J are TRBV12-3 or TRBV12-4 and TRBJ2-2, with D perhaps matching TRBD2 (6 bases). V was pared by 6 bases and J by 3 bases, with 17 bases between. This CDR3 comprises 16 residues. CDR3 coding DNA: TGTGCCAGCAGCTGGGCGGGGCTCGCGGACACCGGGGAGCTGTTTTTT. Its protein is CASSWAGLADTGELFF.

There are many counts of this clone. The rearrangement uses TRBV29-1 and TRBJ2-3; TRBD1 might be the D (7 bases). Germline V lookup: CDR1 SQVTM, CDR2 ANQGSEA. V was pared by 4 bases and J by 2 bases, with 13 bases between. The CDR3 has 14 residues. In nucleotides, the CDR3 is TGCAGCGTTGTAAGCAGGGGGGTCACAGATACGCAGTATTTT. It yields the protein CSVVSRGVTDTQYF.

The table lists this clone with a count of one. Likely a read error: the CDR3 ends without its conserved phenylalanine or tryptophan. This chain's CDR3 is CASSTGTSAPGQFL. In nucleotides, the CDR3 is TGTGCCAGCAGTACCGGGACTAGCGCCCCAGGGCAGTTCCTC. V and J are TRBV27 and TRBJ2-1; 10 bases line up with TRBD2. The CDR3 consists of 14 residues. Trimming at V came to 5 bases and at J to 12 bases, leaving 10 bases not matched to a gene. The germline V gene has CDR1 MNHEY and CDR2 SMNVEV (reference sequence).

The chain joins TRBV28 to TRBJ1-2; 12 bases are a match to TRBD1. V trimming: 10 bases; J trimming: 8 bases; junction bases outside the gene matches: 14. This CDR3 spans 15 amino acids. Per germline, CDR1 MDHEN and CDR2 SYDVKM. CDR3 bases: TGTGCCATCCTAAGGGACAGGGGGCGAGCGGGCGGCTACACCTTC. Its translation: CAILRDRGRAGGYTF.

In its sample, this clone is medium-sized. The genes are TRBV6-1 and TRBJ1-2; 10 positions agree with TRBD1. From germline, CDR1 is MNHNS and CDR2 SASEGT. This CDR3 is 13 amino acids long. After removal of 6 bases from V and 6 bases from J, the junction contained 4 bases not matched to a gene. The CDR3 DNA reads TGTGCCAGCAGATACGGGACAGGGGATGGCTACACCTTC. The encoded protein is CASRYGTGDGYTF.